The 28 T cell receptor beta chains listed next were all sequenced from one sample in a study of shared T cell receptors in the human thymus. Clones were sequenced by immunoSEQ multiplex PCR, and TCRdb holds only the in-frame ones, with some missing. The sample includes some 760,000 clones, over 75% of them seen just once. The sample also formed part of further work on human thymus T cells.

Material for sequencing was thymocytes. All receptors come from a girl under three years old with a congenital heart defect.

This chain uses TRBV28 with TRBJ2-5, with 7 bases aligning to TRBD1. The germline V gene has CDR1 MDHEN and CDR2 SYDVKM. V shed 3 bases and J 2 bases; nucleotides not matched to a gene: 21. The CDR3 runs 20 residues. CDR3 sequence: CASSFFLGKPGTVNQETQYF. The CDR3 DNA follows: TGTGCCAGCAGTTTTTTTCTTGGGAAACCAGGGACAGTCAATCAAGAGACCCAGTACTTC. Together with reference TRBV28 and TRBJ2-5, the CDR3 gives the full variable domain: DVKVTQSSRYLVKRTGEKVFLECVQDMDHENMFWYRQDPGLGLRLIYFSYDVKMKEKGDIPEGYSVSREKKERFSLILESASTNQTSMYLCASSFFLGKPGTVNQETQYFGPGTRLLVL.

In DNA form, the CDR3 reads TGTGCCAGCAGCAGAGGCTCCTACGAGCAGTACTTC. Translating it yields CASSRGSYEQYF. The V gene is TRBV6-5, the J gene TRBJ2-7, with D unclear. Trimming removed 6 bases from V and 0 bases from J, with 6 bases in between. This CDR3 is built from 12 residues. Germline V gene data show CDR1 as MNHEY and CDR2 as SVGAGI.

The chain uses TRBV6-6 and TRBJ1-1; 9 bases agree with TRBD1. V shed 7 bases, J shed 5 bases, and the junction held 14 bases outside the gene matches. The CDR3 consists of 16 residues. Per the germline V gene, CDR1 is MNHNY and CDR2 is SVGAGI (reference sequence). This chain's CDR3 is CASIDLGQGQSTEAFF. CDR3 sequence (DNA): TGTGCCAGCATCGACCTGGGACAGGGACAGTCGACTGAAGCTTTCTTT.

The CDR3 region is CASSQDLGGHRGRIYGCYTF. The CDR3 coding sequence is TGCGCCAGCAGCCAAGATCTCGGGGGGCATAGGGGCAGAATATATGGTTGCTACACCTTC. The J gene is TRBJ1-2, the V gene TRBV4-1; possible D gene TRBD1, 6 bases. The length of the CDR3 is 20 residues. V was pared by 0 bases and J by 9 bases, with 32 bases between. Germline V gene data show CDR1 as MGHRA and CDR2 as YSYEKL.

The sample holds a few counts of this clone. CDR3 nucleotide sequence: TGTGCCAGCAGCCCCTCGGGGACTAGCGGGGGCCAGAGCTCCTACAATGAGCAGTTCTTC. Its protein is CASSPSGTSGGQSSYNEQFF. This chain links TRBV14 with TRBJ2-1; 14 positions agree with TRBD2. The junction had 11 bases not matched to a gene; V was cut back by 4 bases and J by 0 bases. CDR3 length equals 20 residues. From germline, CDR1 is SGHDN and CDR2 FVKESK.

V usage is TRBV12-5 and J usage is TRBJ1-2; 8 bases fit TRBD1. J lost 12 bases, V lost 4 bases, and 13 bases had no gene match. CDR1 LGHNT and CDR2 FRNRAP come from the germline V gene. The CDR3 contains 14 residues. CDR3 DNA: TGTGCTAGTGGTTCCGGGGACAGGCGGGACCGAGACACCTTC. It encodes CASGSGDRRDRDTF.

This clone was counted a few times. V is TRBV6-6 and J is TRBJ2-7; perhaps TRBD1 as D (5 bases). The germline V gene has CDR1 MNHNY and CDR2 SVGAGI (reference sequence). V was trimmed by 2 bases and J by 2 bases, leaving 10 bases between them. CDR3 length: 14 amino acids. The CDR3 DNA follows: TGTGCCAGCAGTTACGGCAGGGATCCCTACGAGCAGTACTTC. It encodes CASSYGRDPYEQYF.

This chain connects TRBV6-6 to TRBJ1-2; D might be TRBD1 (6 bases). The CDR3 has 14 amino acids. Deletions cut 6 bases from V and 6 bases from J, with 17 bases between. Germline V gene data show CDR1 as MNHNY and CDR2 as SVGAGI (reference sequence). The CDR3 coding sequence is TGTGCCAGCAGAAATAGGGGGGGAGGAGATGGCTACACCTTC. Amino acid sequence: CASRNRGGGDGYTF.

This rearrangement joins TRBV5-1 to TRBJ2-7; 9 positions match TRBD2. This CDR3 region has 15 residues. The germline gives CDR1 SGHRS, CDR2 YFSETQ. Trimming removed 3 bases from V and 6 bases from J; junction bases left unmatched: 10. CDR3 in DNA: TGCGCCAGCAGCTCGGCAGCGGGGGGCCTCGGCGAGCAGTACTTC. Translating it yields CASSSAAGGLGEQYF.

The chain has TRBV5-6 and TRBJ1-5; D is ambiguous. V was clipped by 1 base and J by 2 bases, with 10 bases between them. The CDR3 runs to 15 residues. Germline lookup yields CDR1 SGHDT and CDR2 YYEEEE. In DNA, the CDR3 is TGTGCCAGCAGCTTGTGGGAGAACTGCAATCAGCCCCAGCATTTT. As protein: CASSLWENCNQPQHF.

The rearrangement links TRBV28 to TRBJ2-2, with 8 bases lining up with TRBD2. The V gene end was trimmed by 6 bases and the J gene end by 2 bases; junction bases not matched to a gene: 11. CDR3 size: 17 residues. The germline V gene encodes CDR1 MDHEN and CDR2 SYDVKM. Here the CDR3 DNA reads TGTGCCAGCAGGCACCCCGGAGCGGGGGTTAACACCGGGGAGCTGTTTTTT. Translating gives CASRHPGAGVNTGELFF.

The chain is built from TRBV5-1 and TRBJ2-7; 13 bases fit TRBD2. Trimming cost V 3 bases and J 2 bases; bases outside gene matches: 17. Germline V CDR1 and CDR2: SGHRS, YFSETQ. The CDR3 has 20 amino acids. The CDR3, as DNA: TGCGCCAGCAGCTCCAGGGGGGGGACTAGCGGGGAAAGAAGACCCTACGAGCAGTACTTC. It translates to CASSSRGGTSGERRPYEQYF.

This clone was seen a few times. This chain uses TRBV15 with TRBJ1-3; perhaps TRBD1 as D (6 bases). The CDR3 contains 14 residues. Germline V gives CDR1 LNHNV, CDR2 YYDKDF (reference sequence). Trimming cost V 7 bases and J 1 base, with 11 bases left between them. The CDR3 here is CATIGGLSGNTIYF. In DNA, the CDR3 is TGTGCCACCATTGGGGGCTTATCTGGAAACACCATATATTTT.

The chain joins TRBV7-9 to TRBJ1-2; 7 bases align to TRBD1. The V gene's germline CDR1 is SEHNR and CDR2 FQNEAQ (reference sequence). The CDR3 has 15 residues. With V trimmed by 3 bases and J by 2 bases, 6 bases remained unmatched. DNA of the CDR3: TGTGCCAGCAGCTTGATACAGACAGGGAACTATGGCTACACCTTC. It codes for CASSLIQTGNYGYTF.

The chain carries TRBV9 and TRBJ1-6; D is unclear. Germline CDR1 and CDR2: SGDLS and YYNGEE. This CDR3 region has 18 residues. V was trimmed by 0 bases and J by 7 bases, leaving 20 bases between them. The CDR3: CASSVDPGTQAGNSPLHF. The CDR3 nucleotides are TGTGCCAGCAGCGTAGATCCCGGCACCCAAGCGGGAAATTCACCCCTCCACTTT.

This chain connects TRBV7-9 to TRBJ1-2; 9 positions agree with TRBD1. The CDR3 has 17 residues. The trim removed 5 bases at V and 2 bases at J, leaving 12 bases unmatched. Germline V gene lookup returns CDR1 SEHNR and CDR2 FQNEAQ (reference sequence). The CDR3 here is CASSPWGTQGANYGYTF. The DNA for the CDR3 is TGTGCCAGCAGCCCCTGGGGTACACAGGGGGCGAACTATGGCTACACCTTC.

This clone was counted between two and nine times. This chain links TRBV6-1 with TRBJ1-3, with a tentative D call TRBD1 (6 bases). V shed 4 bases and J shed 2 bases, with 12 bases lying between them. Germline V CDR1 and CDR2: MNHNS, SASEGT. The CDR3 runs 15 residues. The CDR3: CASSVTGRAGNTIYF. For the CDR3, the DNA is TGTGCCAGCAGTGTTACAGGGAGAGCTGGAAACACCATATATTTT.

The genes are TRBV14 and TRBJ1-2; a weak D match, TRBD1 (5 bases). Between the trimmed V and J ends, which lost 4 bases and 7 bases, there was a span of 19 bases. The CDR3 has 15 amino acids. Germline loops: CDR1 SGHDN, CDR2 FVKESK. In DNA form, the CDR3 reads TGTGCCAGCAGCCTTGCAAAGGGGTTGGGTGGTGGCTACACCTTC. The encoded protein is CASSLAKGLGGGYTF.

J is TRBJ2-4 and V is TRBV9; a weak D match, TRBD2 (6 bases). This CDR3 spans 13 amino acids. V lost 3 bases to trimming and J lost 4 bases, with 8 bases between them. CDR1 and CDR2 (germline): SGDLS, YYNGEE. CDR3 sequence (DNA): TGTGCCAGCAGCGCCGGGACTAAAAACATTCAGTACTTC. This codes for CASSAGTKNIQYF.

The chain uses TRBV5-4 and TRBJ2-1, with 12 bases fitting TRBD2. Per germline, CDR1 SGHNT and CDR2 YYREEE (reference sequence). This CDR3 comprises 14 residues. V lost 3 bases, J lost 7 bases, and 2 bases stayed unmatched. The CDR3 nucleotides are TGTGCCAGCAGCTGCGGACTAGCGGGGAATGAGCAGTTCTTC. Translated, it gives CASSCGLAGNEQFF.

The V call is TRBV7-9, the J call TRBJ1-1; unclear D gene. V was trimmed by 0 bases and J by 3 bases, leaving 8 bases between them. CDR3 length: 14 residues. Germline V gene sequence: CDR1 SEHNR, CDR2 FQNEAQ (reference sequence). As DNA, the CDR3 is TGTGCCAGCAGCTTAGCGGGCGTGGACACTGAAGCTTTCTTT. This codes for CASSLAGVDTEAFF.

The chain couples TRBV29-1 to TRBJ2-5; 10 bases are a match to TRBD2. The CDR3 has 14 residues. V shed 6 bases and J 0 bases; nucleotides not matched to a gene: 4. Germline V gene lookup returns CDR1 SQVTM and CDR2 ANQGSEA. The CDR3 spells CSVLSGGYQETQYF. The CDR3 DNA reads TGCAGCGTCCTTAGCGGGGGGTACCAAGAGACCCAGTACTTC.

V usage is TRBV9 and J usage is TRBJ1-2; 7 bases map to TRBD1. The CDR3 is made up of 13 amino acids. Trimming took 2 bases from V and 4 from J; bases not matched to a gene: 2. The germline V gene encodes CDR1 SGDLS and CDR2 YYNGEE. This CDR3 is CASSVGQFYGYTF. The CDR3 DNA follows: TGTGCCAGCAGCGTGGGACAGTTCTATGGCTACACCTTC.

The V call is TRBV6-4, the J call TRBJ1-2, with 12 bases lining up with TRBD1. There are 14 residues in the CDR3. The V gene end was trimmed by 6 bases and the J gene end by 7 bases; junction bases not matched to a gene: 6. The germline CDR1 and CDR2 sequences are MRHNA and SNTAGT. CDR3 DNA sequence: TGTGCCAGCAGACCGGGACAGGGGGCCGGTGGCTACACCTTC. This translates into CASRPGQGAGGYTF.

The genes are TRBV5-6 and TRBJ2-3; a possible D gene is TRBD2 (5 bases). This CDR3 has 18 residues. Trimming took off 4 bases at V and 7 bases at J, with 28 bases between the two ends. CDR1 is SGHDT and CDR2 is YYEEEE in the germline V gene. As DNA, the CDR3 is TGTGCCAGCAGCCTAGCCAATCCAACCCCCGCGACGGGGAATACGCAGTATTTT. It is translated as CASSLANPTPATGNTQYF.

This clone was seen a handful of times. The chain recombines TRBV5-1 with TRBJ1-1; 8 nucleotides align to TRBD1. Germline V CDR1 and CDR2: SGHRS, YFSETQ. This CDR3 has 18 residues. The V segment lost 2 bases and the J segment 4 bases; nucleotides outside the gene matches: 16. In DNA form, the CDR3 reads TGCGCCAGCAGCTTCTTTCCTCGGGACAGGAAAGGGGGCACTGAAGCTTTCTTT. Protein sequence: CASSFFPRDRKGGTEAFF.

This chain uses TRBV6-6 with TRBJ2-7, with TRBD2 identical over 8 bases. The CDR3 is 13 residues long. V shed 2 bases, J shed 4 bases, and the junction held 1 base outside the gene matches. Germline V gene sequence: CDR1 MNHNY, CDR2 SVGAGI (reference sequence). CDR3 coding DNA: TGTGCCAGCAGTTACCCGGGGGGGTACGAGCAGTACTTC. Protein: CASSYPGGYEQYF.

This chain links TRBV6-1 with TRBJ2-3; perhaps TRBD2 as D (5 bases). The CDR3 is made up of 15 amino acids. Trimming removed 1 base at V and 2 bases at J, with 10 bases between. Germline lookup yields CDR1 MNHNS and CDR2 SASEGT. CDR3 residues: CASSEVGSLTDTQYF. DNA of the CDR3: TGTGCCAGCAGTGAAGTAGGGAGTCTCACAGATACGCAGTATTTT.